The source of this T cell receptor (beta chain) is a study of glioma-infiltrating T cells after dendritic cell vaccination. Study overall: Samples are from glioblastoma patients in Phase I and II dendritic cell vaccine trials. Whole-study results and caveats: Complete blood and tumor specimen sets were limited to few patients.

Amplification used 60 V beta primers and 13 J beta primers. Repertoires were generated with immunoSEQ multiplex PCR, while TCRdb's copy carries only in-frame clones and drops some. The data hold over 80,000 clones, with 80% to 90% observed a single time. In the case of this clone: Its target is unknown.

The time point is: after dendritic cell vaccination, including at tumor progression/relapse. The receptor was isolated from a human donor with glioblastoma. This material consisted of blood, taken after dendritic cell vaccination.

DNA of the CDR3: TGCGCCAGCAGCTTAGGCGGGGGGCTGAACACTGAAGCTTTCTTT. Its protein is CASSLGGGLNTEAFF. The V call is TRBV5-1, the J call TRBJ1-1; D is perhaps TRBD1 (6 bases). This CDR3 has 15 amino acids. The ends were cut back, 2 bases at V and 0 bases at J, with 11 bases in the middle. Per the germline V gene, CDR1 is SGHRS and CDR2 is YFSETQ.